The rows below give T cell receptor beta chains drawn from one sample of a study of T cell responses to AZD1222 COVID-19 vaccine. Assay: immunoSEQ multiplex PCR; the TCRdb copy retains only in-frame clones and omits some. The sample yields around 150,000 clones, over 65% seen once. Sample: peripheral blood, taken on day 0 of AZD1222 vaccination. Receptors were obtained from an adult in good health. Each CDR3 is given with its conserved first and last residue. The D gene is left open where the match is weak. Rows give clone size only sometimes, using once, few, many, or a class for an expanded clone.

j_call d_call clone_size cdr3_length v_call cdr3_nt cdr3_aa
TRBJ1-2 NA NA 12 TRBV30 TGTGCCTGGAGTGCCGGGACCTATGGCTACACCTTC CAWSAGTYGYTF
TRBJ1-4 NA NA 12 TRBV30 TGTGCCTGGAGTCGAAGCCGGGGGAAACTGTTTTTT CAWSRSRGKLFF
TRBJ2-1 TRBD1 NA 16 TRBV5-1 TGCGCCAGCAGCCCAAGGACAGGGAACACATACAATGAGCAGTTCTTC CASSPRTGNTYNEQFF
TRBJ2-1 NA NA 14 TRBV28 TGTGCCAGCAGTTTAGGAGGGCCGCCATATGAGCAGTTCTTC CASSLGGPPYEQFF
TRBJ1-4 NA NA 13 TRBV9 TGTGCCAGCAGCGTAGGACCCGAAGGACCAGGGTTTTTT CASSVGPEGPGFF
TRBJ1-4 NA NA 13 TRBV28 TGTGCCAGCGCCCCACACAGCCTCGAAAAACTGTTTTTT CASAPHSLEKLFF
TRBJ2-1 NA NA 14 TRBV29-1 TGCAGCGTCATAACAGGGGAGGCCTACAATGAGCAGTTCTTC CSVITGEAYNEQFF
TRBJ2-2 TRBD2 NA 16 TRBV7-3 TGTGCCAGCAGCCCCCGGACTAGCGGTTACACCGGGGAGCTGTTTTTT CASSPRTSGYTGELFF
TRBJ1-2 NA few 11 TRBV5-1 TGCGCCAGTCACTTGGTGTATGGCTACACCTTC CASHLVYGYTF
TRBJ1-6 TRBD1 NA 17 TRBV30 TGTGCCTGGAGTTCAGACCGGACAGGCTCCTATAATTCACCCCTCCACTTT CAWSSDRTGSYNSPLHF
TRBJ1-5 NA NA 16 TRBV27 TGTGCCAGCAGTTCGACCCATGCTTATAGCAATCAGCCCCAGCATTTT CASSSTHAYSNQPQHF
TRBJ1-1 NA NA 15 TRBV19 TGTGCCAGTAGTATAGGCAGGGGCGCGAACACTGAAGCTTTCTTT CASSIGRGANTEAFF
TRBJ1-5 TRBD1 NA 13 TRBV10-3 TGTGCCATCAGAGGACAGGTCGGTCAGCCCCAGCATTTT CAIRGQVGQPQHF
TRBJ1-1 TRBD1 NA 15 TRBV5-1 TGCGCCAGCAGCCCAGGACAGGGTAATGTAGGCGAAGCTTTCTTT CASSPGQGNVGEAFF
TRBJ1-1 NA once 14 TRBV6-5 TGTGCCATTCAGGAAATTGGACTGAACACTGAAGCTTTCTTT CAIQEIGLNTEAFF
TRBJ1-4 TRBD1 NA 16 TRBV27 TGTGCCAGCAGTTTATCAACCGGGACAGGCAATGAAAAACTGTTTTTT CASSLSTGTGNEKLFF
TRBJ1-2 NA NA 18 TRBV13 TGTGCCAGCAGCTTAGCCAAAACAGGTACACCCTTAAACTATGGCTACACCTTC CASSLAKTGTPLNYGYTF
TRBJ2-7 TRBD1 NA 14 TRBV2 TGTGCCAGCAGTGATGGGGACAGGGAGGGCGAGCAGTACTTC CASSDGDREGEQYF
TRBJ1-5 TRBD1 NA 17 TRBV6-2/TRBV6-3 TGTGCCAGCAGTTACGGGGGACAGGGGAATCGTATTCAGCCCCAGCATTTT CASSYGGQGNRIQPQHF
TRBJ1-1 NA NA 11 TRBV6-5 TGTGCCAGCATGACAAGCGCTGAAGCTTTCTTT CASMTSAEAFF
TRBJ1-3 NA NA 16 TRBV14 TGTGCCAGCAGCTTCTCTAGGCGAACCTCTGGAAACACCATATATTTT CASSFSRRTSGNTIYF
TRBJ1-6 TRBD1 NA 15 TRBV5-6 TGTGCCAGCAGGGACAGGGCCAAAGGCAGTTCACCCCTCCACTTT CASRDRAKGSSPLHF
TRBJ2-7 NA NA 16 TRBV25-1 TGTGCCAGCAGTGAACAGCAGGGTTTGGACGGTTACGAGCAGTACTTC CASSEQQGLDGYEQYF
TRBJ2-1 NA NA 16 TRBV28 TGTGCCAGCAGTTTCCGGGACGGCTTTCCTCGCAATGAGCAGTTCTTC CASSFRDGFPRNEQFF
TRBJ1-1 TRBD1 NA 14 TRBV3-1/TRBV3-2 TGTGCCAGCAGCCTCAGGGGGGTGGCCACTAAAGCTTTCTTT CASSLRGVATKAFF
TRBJ2-1 NA NA 12 TRBV7-3 TGTGCCAGCAGCTCTCCCCCGGGATCGCAGTTCTTC CASSSPPGSQFF
TRBJ1-6 NA NA 14 TRBV6-5 TGTGCCAGCAGTTACCCGACCAGGGATTCACCCCTCCACTTT CASSYPTRDSPLHF
TRBJ2-3 NA NA 15 TRBV7-9 TGTGCCAGCAGCTTGTGGGACTGGGGCACAGATACGCAGTATTTT CASSLWDWGTDTQYF
TRBJ2-1 NA NA 15 TRBV7-9 TGTGCCAGCAGCTTAGCCAAAGGACGCGACAATGAGCAGTTCTTC CASSLAKGRDNEQFF
TRBJ1-1 NA NA 16 TRBV3-1/TRBV3-2 TGTGCCAGCAGCCAAGATCTTGGGGAGGTTTACACTGAAGCTTTCTTT CASSQDLGEVYTEAFF
TRBJ1-5 NA NA 14 TRBV6-5 TGTGCCAGCAGCCCGTTGGGGGGGAATCAGCCCCAGCATTTT CASSPLGGNQPQHF
TRBJ1-1 NA NA 13 TRBV19 TGTGCCAGTAGTCTAAAAGTGAACACTGAAGCTTTCTTT CASSLKVNTEAFF
TRBJ1-6 NA once 17 TRBV27 TGTGCCAGCAGGGCAAGAACAGGCAGAAAAGTGAATTCACCCCTCCACTTT CASRARTGRKVNSPLHF
TRBJ2-7 TRBD1 NA 14 TRBV28 TGTGCCAGTGGACAGGGGCGTAATAGGTACGAGCAGTACTTC CASGQGRNRYEQYF
TRBJ2-3 TRBD2 NA 13 TRBV12-3/TRBV12-4 TGTGCCAGTGGCCAAGCGGGGGAGGATACGCAGTATTTT CASGQAGEDTQYF